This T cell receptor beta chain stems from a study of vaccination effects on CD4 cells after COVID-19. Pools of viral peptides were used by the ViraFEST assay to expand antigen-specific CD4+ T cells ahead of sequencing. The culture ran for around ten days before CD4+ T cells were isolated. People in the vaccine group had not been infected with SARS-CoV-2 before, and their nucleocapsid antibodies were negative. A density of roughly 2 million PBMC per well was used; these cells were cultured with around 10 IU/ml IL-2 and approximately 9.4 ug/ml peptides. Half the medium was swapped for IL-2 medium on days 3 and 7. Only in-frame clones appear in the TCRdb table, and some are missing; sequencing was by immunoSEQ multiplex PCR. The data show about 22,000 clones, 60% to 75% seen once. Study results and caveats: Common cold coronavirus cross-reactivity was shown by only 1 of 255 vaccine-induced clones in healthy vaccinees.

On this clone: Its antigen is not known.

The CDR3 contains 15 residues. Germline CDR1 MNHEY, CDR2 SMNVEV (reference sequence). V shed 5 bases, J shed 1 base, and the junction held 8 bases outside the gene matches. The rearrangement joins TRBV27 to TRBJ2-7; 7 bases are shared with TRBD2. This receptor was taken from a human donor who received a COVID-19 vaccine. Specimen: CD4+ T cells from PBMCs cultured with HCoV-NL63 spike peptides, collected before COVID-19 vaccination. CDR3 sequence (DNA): TGTGCCAGCAGTCCGAGCGCAGCGGGGTCCTACGAGCAGTACTTC. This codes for CASSPSAAGSYEQYF.